This T cell receptor beta chain was recorded in a study of T-cell reconstitution after alpha-beta-depleted transplantation in children. Germline values: CDR1 DFQATT, CDR2 SNEGSKA (reference sequence). Trimming shortened V by 5 bases and J by 5 bases, and 13 bases separated the two germline ends. This CDR3 is built from 13 residues. With regard to this clonotype: Its cognate antigen is unknown.

Study-wide results and caveats: About two months after transplant, alpha-beta T cells reportedly came from several hundred expanded graft clones. Some patients' high day-60 TCRbeta diversity was attributed to recipient cells surviving conditioning. Counts and diversity of T cells one year after transplant came mostly from newly produced T cells.

TCRbeta library preparation incorporated unique molecular identifiers. TCRdb called the PCR reads again in MiXCR, with one record for every CDR3 protein. The sample includes over 90,000 distinct CDR3 sequences, 6% of them seen just once. The receptor comes from a female patient between 2 and 15 years old who had a stem cell transplant for Fanconi anemia, so the T cells may come from the graft donor. The chain joins TRBV20-1 to TRBJ1-5, with a possible D match to TRBD1 (5 bases). Material: PBMCs, mostly from graft donor cells, obtained 60 days after TCRalphabeta/CD19-depleted stem cell transplant. The CDR3 is CSALTDPYQPQHF. The CDR3 coding sequence is TGCAGTGCTTTGACAGATCCCTATCAGCCCCAGCATTTT.